A selection of T cell receptor beta chains follows, all from one sample in a study of cytomegalovirus exposure and HLA in healthy donors. Profiling relied on immunoSEQ multiplex PCR, and the TCRdb table lists in-frame clones only, not all of them. The sample has about 180,000 clones; 75% to 85% are singletons. Sequenced sample: PBMCs. All receptors derive from a woman in her thirties in good health and CMV-seropositive. CDR3s include the opening cysteine and the closing phenylalanine or tryptophan. D genes are given only for firm matches. Clone sizes are given selectively: once, few, many, or a class where the clone is expanded.

>TRBJ1-1|NA|TRBV30|NA
CAWSVSGRNTEAFF
TGTGCCTGGAGTGTATCAGGTAGGAACACTGAAGCTTTCTTT
>TRBJ2-5|TRBD2|TRBV27|NA
CASMPLAGGGETQYF
TGTGCCAGCATGCCGCTAGCGGGAGGAGGAGAGACCCAGTACTTC
>TRBJ1-5|NA|TRBV4-2|NA
CASSQVEGGQPQHF
TGTGCCAGCAGCCAAGTCGAGGGCGGCCAGCCCCAGCATTTT
>TRBJ2-2|NA|TRBV28|few
CASSLGGRVATGELFF
TGTGCCAGCAGTTTGGGCGGCAGGGTGGCCACCGGGGAGCTGTTTTTT
>TRBJ2-2|TRBD2|TRBV7-9|once
CASSLPREAGELFF
TGTGCCAGCAGCTTACCGCGGGAGGCCGGGGAGCTGTTTTTT
>TRBJ2-7|NA|TRBV15|once
CATSRDPWTELYEQYF
TGTGCCACCAGCAGAGATCCTTGGACAGAACTCTACGAGCAGTACTTC
>TRBJ1-1|TRBD1|TRBV4-1|NA
CASSHDQGATEAFF
TGCGCCAGCAGCCATGACCAGGGGGCCACTGAAGCTTTCTTT
>TRBJ2-1|NA|TRBV9|NA
CASSTENNEQFF
TGTGCCAGCAGCACGGAGAACAATGAGCAGTTCTTC
>TRBJ2-7|TRBD2|TRBV10-1|NA
CATHQREGSYEQYF
TGCGCCACCCATCAACGGGAGGGCTCCTACGAGCAGTACTTC
>TRBJ2-3|TRBD2|TRBV25-1|few
CASKGSSGVHTDTQYF
TGTGCCAGCAAGGGGTCTAGCGGGGTACACACAGATACGCAGTATTTT
>TRBJ1-5|NA|TRBV27|NA
CASSLSMGQSNQPQHF
TGTGCCAGCAGTTTATCGATGGGGCAGTCCAATCAGCCCCAGCATTTT
>TRBJ1-4|TRBD1|TRBV11-2|NA
CASSLGVIDRDEKLFF
TGTGCCAGCAGCTTAGGGGTGATAGACAGGGATGAAAAACTGTTTTTT
>TRBJ2-7|TRBD1|TRBV5-1|once
CASSTVRDRGSYEQYF
TGCGCCAGCAGCACCGTCCGGGACAGGGGCTCCTACGAGCAGTACTTC
>TRBJ2-2|NA|TRBV28|NA
CASQDGLTGELFF
TGTGCCTCACAGGACGGCCTCACCGGGGAGCTGTTTTTT